Sequencing of this T cell receptor (beta chain) was carried out in a study of graft-versus-host responses after intestinal transplantation. Study background: Transplant types were multivisceral, liver-intestinal, or isolated intestinal. General study points: With peak circulating GvH clone levels came an association with early post-transplant HvG declines. Some GvH clones appeared in ileal mucosa or blood before recipient bone marrow.

V shed 7 bases and J 5 bases; nucleotides not matched to a gene: 6. Looked up from germline, CDR1 is MGHRA and CDR2 is YSYEKL. The CDR3 has 14 amino acids. TCRdb's copy holds only in-frame clones and misses some; the assay was immunoSEQ multiplex PCR. The table records around 84,000 clones, less than 90% of them present only once. With regard to this clone: Its antigen is still unknown.

This chain uses TRBV4-1 with TRBJ2-2, with 8 bases aligning to TRBD2. This clonotype originated in a human donor who received an intestinal transplant. The source material was unstimulated CD8+ T cells sorted from spleen or lymph node cells, sampled before intestinal transplant. The CDR3 DNA reads TGCGCCAGCACCAGCGGGGGAAGAACCGGGGAGCTGTTTTTT. It encodes CASTSGGRTGELFF.